Shown below are 10 T cell receptor beta chains from a single sample sequenced in a study of T cells after yellow fever vaccination. TCRdb reanalysed the 5' RACE reads using MiXCR and keeps one entry per CDR3 protein. The repertoire holds around 250,000 distinct CDR3 sequences, 6.5% to 8.5% seen once, with more than 0.8% in the top ten. The sequences come from CD4+ T cells sorted from PBMCs, collected 15 days after the yellow fever booster vaccination. All receptors derive from a man aged 25-40 years who received the YFV17D yellow fever vaccine.

The CDR3 sequence: CASSGVGDLHF. DNA of the CDR3: TGTGCCAGCAGCGGGGTCGGGGATTTGCATTTT. This chain joins TRBV12-3 or TRBV12-4 and TRBJ1-5, with D hard to call. V dropped 6 bases and J dropped 15 bases, with 15 bases sitting between them. This CDR3 comprises 11 residues.

Here the CDR3 reads CASSWVGLKETQYF. The DNA of the CDR3 is TGTGCCAGCAGTTGGGTTGGACTCAAAGAGACCCAGTACTTC. The chain has TRBV6-5 and TRBJ2-5; a possible D gene is TRBD2 (5 bases). Trimming took off 4 bases at V and 3 bases at J, with 12 bases between the two ends. This CDR3 comprises 14 residues. Germline CDR1 and CDR2: MNHEY and SVGAGI.

This clonotype appeared a few times. The CDR3 coding sequence is TGCGCCAGCAGCCAAGAAGCCAGGGTGTCCTACAATGAGCAGTTCTTC. Its protein product is CASSQEARVSYNEQFF. The chain has TRBV4-3 and TRBJ2-1, with D maybe TRBD1 (5 bases). Trimming took off 0 bases at V and 1 base at J, with 10 bases between the two ends. The CDR3 contains 16 residues. The germline CDR1 and CDR2 sequences are LGHNA and YSLEER.

This sequence joins TRBV6-1 and TRBJ2-1; 10 nucleotides line up with TRBD1. There are 14 residues in the CDR3. V lost 6 bases, J lost 5 bases, and 4 bases stayed unmatched. CDR1 is MNHNS, CDR2 SASEGT, per germline. CDR3 protein: CASRGQGGNNEQFF. CDR3 sequence (DNA): TGTGCCAGCAGAGGACAGGGGGGGAACAATGAGCAGTTCTTC.

CDR3 DNA sequence: TGTGCCACCAGCAGAGACCGGACAGGGGATACGCAGTATTTT. Amino acid sequence: CATSRDRTGDTQYF. V and J are TRBV15 and TRBJ2-3; 8 nucleotides line up with TRBD1. Losses at the gene ends were 0 bases for V and 6 bases for J; bases not matched to a gene: 2. The CDR3 runs 14 residues. From germline, CDR1 is LNHNV and CDR2 YYDKDF (reference sequence).

This clonotype appeared a few times. The CDR3 DNA reads TGCAGTGCTAGAGATCTTCGTACGGGAGCGACTACGCGGAATGAGCAGTTCTTC. Protein: CSARDLRTGATTRNEQFF. The V gene is TRBV20-1, the J gene TRBJ2-1, with D possibly matching TRBD2 (6 bases). This CDR3 is built from 18 residues. Germline V CDR1 and CDR2: DFQATT, SNEGSKA (reference sequence). The V end lost 0 bases, the J end lost 7 bases, and 25 bases lay between the germline ends.

The CDR3 region is CASSPIPGQGDGYTF. DNA of the CDR3: TGTGCCAGCTCACCAATTCCGGGACAGGGGGATGGCTACACCTTC. V is TRBV18 and J is TRBJ1-2; 11 bases agree with TRBD1. Per germline, CDR1 KGHSH and CDR2 LQKENI. The CDR3 is made up of 15 amino acids. Trimming removed 2 bases from V and 6 bases from J; junction bases left unmatched: 5.

The chain is built from TRBV7-2 and TRBJ2-2; D remains unclear. The ends were cut back, 8 bases at V and 4 bases at J, with 11 bases in the middle. The CDR3 totals 13 residues. Germline CDR1 SGHTA, CDR2 FQGNSA. The CDR3 nucleotides read TGTGCCAGCGTACCCAAGAGCACCGGGGAGCTGTTTTTT. This encodes CASVPKSTGELFF. Drawing the rest from reference TRBV7-2 and TRBJ2-2, the complete variable domain is GAGVSQSPSNKVTEKGKDVELRCDPISGHTALYWYRQSLGQGLEFLIYFQGNSAPDKSGLPSDRFSAERTGGSVSTLTIQRTQQEDSAVYLCASVPKSTGELFFGEGSRLTVL.

V and J are TRBV20-1 and TRBJ2-1; D gene unclear. CDR1 is DFQATT, CDR2 SNEGSKA, per germline (reference sequence). Trimming removed 1 base from V and 10 bases from J, with 11 bases in between. The CDR3 is 12 residues long. The CDR3 here is CSARVRPREQFF. CDR3 DNA sequence: TGCAGTGCTAGAGTCAGGCCCAGGGAGCAGTTCTTC.

At least ten counts were recorded for this clonotype. The chain joins TRBV20-1 to TRBJ2-1, with 13 bases lining up with TRBD2. The CDR3 totals 16 residues. The J segment lost 4 bases and the V segment lost 5 bases, leaving 8 bases of the junction unmatched. The germline V gene encodes CDR1 DFQATT and CDR2 SNEGSKA (reference sequence). The CDR3 nucleotides read TGCAGTGCTCCGCCAGCGACTAGCGGGAGGTACAATGAGCAGTTCTTC. Protein product: CSAPPATSGRYNEQFF.